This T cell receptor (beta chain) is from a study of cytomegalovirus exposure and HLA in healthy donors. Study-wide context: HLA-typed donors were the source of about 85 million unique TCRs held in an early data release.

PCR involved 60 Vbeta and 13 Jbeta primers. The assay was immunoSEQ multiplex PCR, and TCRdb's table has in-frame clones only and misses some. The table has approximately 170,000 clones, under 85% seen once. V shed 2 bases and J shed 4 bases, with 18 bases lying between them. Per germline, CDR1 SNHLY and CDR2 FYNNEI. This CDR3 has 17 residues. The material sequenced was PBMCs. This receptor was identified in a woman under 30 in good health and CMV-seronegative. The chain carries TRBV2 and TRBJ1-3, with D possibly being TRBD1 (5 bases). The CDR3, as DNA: TGTGCCAGCAGTGAAAGGGGCAAGGGGAACTCCGGAAACACCATATATTTT. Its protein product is CASSERGKGNSGNTIYF.